This is a list of T cell receptor beta chains from one sample in a study of somatic mutations in cytotoxic T cells in rheumatoid arthritis. Method: immunoSEQ multiplex PCR; TCRdb's copy keeps in-frame clones and lacks some. Of 4,000 to 5,000 clones in the sample, around 77% are singletons; the top ten hold 25% to 35%. The sequenced sample was CD8+ T cells sorted from blood. The source of these receptors is a woman aged 60 to 75 with rheumatoid arthritis. The CDR3 runs from the conserved cysteine through the conserved F or W. The D gene is left open where the match is weak. Size is stated for part of the rows, as once, few or many counts, or as a class when the clone is expanded.

clone_size j_call d_call v_call cdr3_aa cdr3_nt
- TRBJ2-1 - TRBV4-1 CASSQEQHNEQFF TGCGCCAGCAGCCAAGAACAGCACAATGAGCAGTTCTTC
- TRBJ2-7 - TRBV6-4 CASSPGESYEQYF TGTGCCAGCAGTCCCGGGGAGTCCTACGAGCAGTACTTC
- TRBJ2-5 - TRBV7-6 CASSSLETQYF TGTGCCAGCAGCTCACTAGAGACCCAGTACTTC
- TRBJ2-3 TRBD2 TRBV28 CASSSTGGPADTQYF TGTGCCAGCAGTTCTACGGGGGGGCCCGCAGATACGCAGTATTTT
few TRBJ1-6 - TRBV6-5 CASRSTGRNSPLHF TGTGCCAGCAGAAGCACAGGGCGGAATTCACCCCTCCACTTT
- TRBJ1-4 TRBD1 TRBV28 CASSWTGYGKLFF TGTGCCAGCAGTTGGACAGGGTACGGAAAACTGTTTTTT
few TRBJ2-2 - TRBV12-5 CASGRTGGRAGELFF TGTGCTAGTGGTCGTACCGGAGGCCGGGCCGGGGAGCTGTTTTTT
- TRBJ2-2 - TRBV11-2 CASSLRGNGELFF TGTGCCAGCAGCTTAAGGGGGAACGGGGAGCTGTTTTTT
- TRBJ2-3 TRBD2 TRBV4-2 CASGFSGGADTQYF TGTGCCAGCGGTTTTAGCGGGGGGGCAGATACGCAGTATTTT
- TRBJ2-3 TRBD2 TRBV6-1 CASSEVSGGRDTQYF TGTGCCAGCAGTGAAGTTAGCGGGGGCCGGGATACGCAGTATTTT
- TRBJ2-2 - TRBV28 CASRNTGFTGELFF TGTGCCAGCAGGAATACGGGGTTCACCGGGGAGCTGTTTTTT
once TRBJ2-5 TRBD2 TRBV7-2 CASSLVFLAGGQETQYF TGTGCCAGCAGCTTAGTTTTTTTAGCGGGGGGACAAGAGACCCAGTACTTC
- TRBJ2-7 TRBD1 TRBV11-2 CASSTITQQGAPYEQYF TGTGCCAGCAGCACAATCACCCAACAGGGGGCCCCCTACGAGCAGTACTTC
- TRBJ1-2 TRBD1 TRBV6-4 CASSEQVGTEANGYTF TGTGCCAGCAGTGAGCAAGTCGGGACAGAAGCTAATGGCTACACCTTC
- TRBJ2-2 - TRBV19 CASSIKGAANTGELFF TGTGCCAGTAGTATTAAAGGGGCAGCGAACACCGGGGAGCTGTTTTTT
- TRBJ1-5 TRBD1 TRBV5-1 CASSDGTGSQPQHF TGCGCCAGCAGCGACGGGACAGGAAGTCAGCCCCAGCATTTT